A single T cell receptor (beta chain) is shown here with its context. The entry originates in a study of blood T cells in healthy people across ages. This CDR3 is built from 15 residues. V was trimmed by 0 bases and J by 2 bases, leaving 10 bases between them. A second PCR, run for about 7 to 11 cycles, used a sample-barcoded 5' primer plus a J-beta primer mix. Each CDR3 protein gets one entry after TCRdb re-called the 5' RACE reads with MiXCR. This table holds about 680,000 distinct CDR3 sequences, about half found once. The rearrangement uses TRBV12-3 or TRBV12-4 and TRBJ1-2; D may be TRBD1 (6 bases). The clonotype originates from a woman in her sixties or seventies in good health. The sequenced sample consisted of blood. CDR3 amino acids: CASSLAGAINYGYTF. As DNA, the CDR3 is TGTGCCAGCAGTTTAGCGGGGGCCATCAACTATGGCTACACCTTC.